This entry is about one TCR beta chain. The sample originates from a study of blood T cell repertoires in COVID-19. Study details: Material from acute and convalescent COVID-19 was sourced from the United States, Italy and Spain. PBMCs, B-cell-depleted T cells, or T cells were the source of the cDNA or gDNA that made up the material.

Authors' data handling: Estimated nucleated cell counts came from reference gene primer amplification. Method: immunoSEQ multiplex PCR; TCRdb's copy keeps in-frame clones and lacks some. D and trimming come from the DNA, and the V and J calls and clone size come from that table. The repertoire holds fewer than 150,000 clones, over 80% seen once, with roughly 30% in the top ten. Sequencing used peripheral blood. The receptor was derived from a woman in her 70s with acute or convalescent COVID-19.

For the CDR3, the DNA is TGTGCCAGCAGTTTATCATACGGGGTAGGGCAAGAGACCCAGTACTTC. The encoded protein is CASSLSYGVGQETQYF. The V call is TRBV27, the J call TRBJ2-5; D perhaps matches TRBD2 (5 bases). V lost 0 bases to trimming and J lost 2 bases, with 13 bases between them. The CDR3 is made up of 16 amino acids. Germline CDR1 and CDR2: MNHEY and SMNVEV (reference sequence).